The 8 T cell receptor beta chains below come from one sample, sequenced in a study of response to subunit inactivated influenza vaccine. TCRdb called the RT-PCR reads again in MiXCR, with one record for every CDR3 protein. The sample holds 650,000 or so distinct CDR3 sequences; approximately 15% are singletons and the top ten take approximately 7.6%. This specimen consisted of PBMCs from blood, obtained 14 to 15 days before vaccination. These receptors originate from a man aged 50-60 years who received an inactivated influenza vaccine.

This clonotype occurred a few times. The rearrangement uses TRBV20-1 and TRBJ2-7; D might be TRBD1 (6 bases). Looked up from germline, CDR1 is DFQATT and CDR2 is SNEGSKA (reference sequence). V dropped 0 bases and J dropped 4 bases, with 13 bases sitting between them. The CDR3 extends over 14 amino acids. The CDR3 DNA sequence: TGCAGTGCTAGAGAGTCGGCCAGGGGTTACGAGCAGTACTTC. The encoded protein is CSARESARGYEQYF.

This clonotype was counted a few times. This rearrangement joins TRBV5-1 to TRBJ1-2, with a tentative D call TRBD1 (6 bases). Germline loops: CDR1 SGHRS, CDR2 YFSETQ. CDR3 length: 14 residues. The ends were cut back, 3 bases at V and 6 bases at J, with 15 bases in the middle. The CDR3 nucleotides read TGCGCCAGCAGCTCGATCAGGGGTTCGGATGGCTACACCTTC. Protein sequence: CASSSIRGSDGYTF.

There are a few counts of this clonotype. J is TRBJ2-1 and V is TRBV5-5; TRBD2 aligns across 7 bases. Germline assignment: CDR1 SGHKS and CDR2 YYEKEE (reference sequence). This CDR3 comprises 16 residues. V gave up 5 bases and J gave up 4 bases; unmatched junction bases: 12. CDR3 bases: TGTGCCAGCAGTCCCTCTAGCGGAGTTTCTTACAATGAGCAGTTCTTC. Translated, it gives CASSPSSGVSYNEQFF.

The rearrangement joins TRBV4-3 to TRBJ2-1, with TRBD2 matching 7 bases. Germline V lookup: CDR1 LGHNA, CDR2 YSLEER. Trimming cost V 0 bases and J 6 bases; bases outside gene matches: 8. The CDR3 spans 16 residues. The CDR3 sequence: CASSQDHGTSANEQFF. The CDR3 DNA sequence: TGCGCCAGCAGCCAAGACCACGGAACTAGCGCCAATGAGCAGTTCTTC.

The V gene is TRBV29-1, the J gene TRBJ1-5; no firm D call. V was cut by 5 bases and J by 6 bases, with 14 bases left in between. The CDR3 has 13 residues. The germline V gene encodes CDR1 SQVTM and CDR2 ANQGSEA. Written as DNA, the CDR3 is TGCAGCGTTTTGGTAGGGATTGGTCAGCCCCAGCATTTT. Residues: CSVLVGIGQPQHF.

The V gene is TRBV2, the J gene TRBJ1-6; D unresolved. Looked up from germline, CDR1 is SNHLY and CDR2 is FYNNEI. V was shortened by 7 bases and J by 7 bases, with 5 bases between the two germline ends. The CDR3 is 11 residues long. CDR3: CASKGNSPLHF. CDR3 DNA sequence: TGTGCCAGCAAGGGCAATTCACCCCTCCACTTT. Drawing the rest from reference TRBV2 and TRBJ1-6, the complete variable domain is EPEVTQTPSHQVTQMGQEVILRCVPISNHLYFYWYRQILGQKVEFLVSFYNNEISEKSEIFDDQFSVERPDGSNFTLKIRSTKLEDSAMYFCASKGNSPLHFGNGTRLTVT.

This clonotype appeared a few times. This chain links TRBV6-1 with TRBJ1-2, with D hard to call. The CDR3 runs to 13 residues. V was cut by 3 bases and J by 3 bases, with 8 bases left in between. The germline V gene encodes CDR1 MNHNS and CDR2 SASEGT. CDR3 sequence (DNA): TGTGCCAGCAGTGAGTACACCCACTATGGCTACACCTTC. Encoded protein: CASSEYTHYGYTF.

The chain has TRBV6-1 and TRBJ2-7; 7 bases fit TRBD2. The CDR3 contains 14 residues. Germline CDR1 reads MNHNS; CDR2 reads SASEGT. V was clipped by 6 bases and J by 2 bases; unmatched bases: 7. In DNA, the CDR3 is TGTGCCAGCAGACCCAGTGGGACTACCTACGAGCAGTACTTC. This sequence encodes CASRPSGTTYEQYF.